The 15 T cell receptor beta chains reported below all come from one sample, sequenced in a study of shared clonotypes between healthy human individuals. Some clones are missing from TCRdb's copy, which holds only in-frame ones; the method was immunoSEQ multiplex PCR. Of roughly 300,000 clones in the sample, around nine tenths were seen once. Sequenced sample: memory CD8+ T cells sorted from blood. Stated subset: CD45RO+ cells pooled with CCR7-negative TemRA cells. The receptors come from a man aged 18 to 35 in good health.

V usage is TRBV10-3 and J usage is TRBJ2-4; 7 nucleotides agree with TRBD1. The V and J ends lost 0 bases and 0 bases, in that order; junction bases with no gene match: 5. From germline, CDR1 is ENHRY and CDR2 SYGVKD. This CDR3 region has 17 residues. The CDR3 DNA is TGTGCCATCAGTGAGTCGAAACAGGGGTTAGCCAAAAACATTCAGTACTTC. This sequence encodes CAISESKQGLAKNIQYF.

The chain has TRBV7-9 and TRBJ1-3; the D is unclear. The CDR3 is 14 residues long. Germline V CDR1 and CDR2: SEHNR, FQNEAQ (reference sequence). Trimming removed 7 bases at V and 0 bases at J, with 10 bases between. CDR3 nucleotides: TGTGCCAGCATACACGCAAACTCTGGAAACACCATATATTTT. It translates to CASIHANSGNTIYF.

This chain joins TRBV7-9 and TRBJ1-1; perhaps TRBD1 as D (5 bases). CDR1 and CDR2 (germline): SEHNR, FQNEAQ (reference sequence). V was cut by 7 bases and J by 0 bases, with 27 bases left in between. The CDR3 covers 19 residues. The CDR3 loop reads CASNPPRARGATMNTEAFF. As DNA, the CDR3 is TGTGCCAGCAACCCACCTCGGGCTAGGGGCGCTACCATGAACACTGAAGCTTTCTTT. Filled out from reference TRBV7-9 and TRBJ1-1, the complete variable domain reads DTGVSQNPRHKITKRGQNVTFRCDPISEHNRLYWYRQTLGQGPEFLTYFQNEAQLEKSRLLSDRFSAERPKGSFSTLEIQRTEQGDSAMYLCASNPPRARGATMNTEAFFGQGTRLTVV.

There are a few counts of this clone. The chain employs TRBV21-1 and TRBJ2-7; TRBD2 is taken as the D call from the table, unchecked against the DNA. TRBV21-1 is listed as a pseudogene. The CDR3 is made up of 17 amino acids. CDR3 sequence: CASSKFCLAGVPAEQYF. DNA of the CDR3: TGTGCCAGCAGCAAATTTTGCCTAGCGGGAGTCCCGGCCGAGCAGTACTTC.

This clone was observed a single time. CDR3 coding DNA: TGTGCCAGAAGCTTGGTTTGGCAGGGGATGAACACTGAAGCTTTCTTT. Translating it yields CARSLVWQGMNTEAFF. The chain recombines TRBV5-3 with TRBJ1-1; tentatively, D is TRBD1 (6 bases). TRBV5-3 is an ORF; its function is uncertain. The CDR3 extends over 16 amino acids. The V gene lost 0 bases and the J gene lost 0 bases, with 12 bases spanning the gap.

The chain links TRBV6-1 to TRBJ2-3; D gene ambiguous. V gave up 2 bases and J gave up 0 bases, with 6 bases separating them. The length of the CDR3 is 14 residues. Germline V gene sequence: CDR1 MNHNS, CDR2 SASEGT. This CDR3 is CASSERYSTDTQYF. The CDR3 DNA reads as TGTGCCAGCAGTGAACGATATAGCACAGATACGCAGTATTTT.

The chain is built from TRBV27 and TRBJ1-4; D uncertain. Looked up from germline, CDR1 is MNHEY and CDR2 is SMNVEV (reference sequence). Trimming left V 3 bases short and J 7 bases short, with 9 bases between. The CDR3 is 13 residues long. CDR3 in DNA: TGTGCCAGCAGTTTCAACGCAGGTGAAAAACTGTTTTTT. Protein product: CASSFNAGEKLFF.

The chain is built from TRBV4-1 and TRBJ2-1; D uncertain. Germline CDR1 MGHRA, CDR2 YSYEKL. The length of the CDR3 is 14 residues. V shed 0 bases and J shed 2 bases, with 5 bases lying between them. CDR3 coding DNA: TGCGCCAGCAGCCAAGATGAGACCTACAATGAGCAGTTCTTC. It codes for CASSQDETYNEQFF.

The V and J genes are TRBV7-2 and TRBJ2-2, with 10 bases aligning to TRBD2. CDR3 length: 15 amino acids. Germline CDR1 reads SGHTA; CDR2 reads FQGNSA. The trim removed 5 bases at V and 5 bases at J, leaving 5 bases unmatched. CDR3 sequence reads: CASSLSGRRTGELFF. The CDR3 bases are TGTGCCAGCAGCCTTAGCGGGAGGCGGACCGGGGAGCTGTTTTTT.

There are a few counts of this clone. The chain carries TRBV6-1 and TRBJ2-6, with D uncertain. Germline-derived CDR1 and CDR2 are MNHNS and SASEGT. The CDR3 has 15 residues. The V and J ends lost 1 base and 0 bases respectively, with 4 bases between them. The CDR3, as DNA: TGTGCCAGCAGTGAAGAACTCTCTGGGGCCAACGTCCTGACTTTC. Protein sequence: CASSEELSGANVLTF.

The chain's CDR3 is CASRGSGIVSYEQYF. In DNA, the CDR3 is TGCGCCAGCAGGGGGTCGGGGATAGTTTCCTACGAGCAGTACTTC. The V call is TRBV10-2, the J call TRBJ2-7; perhaps TRBD2 as D (5 bases). Germline V gene lookup returns CDR1 WSHSY and CDR2 SAAADI. This CDR3 comprises 15 residues. The V end was cut by 6 bases, the J end by 1 base, with 16 bases between.

This sequence joins TRBV18 and TRBJ1-1; possible D gene TRBD1, 6 bases. The CDR3 is made up of 13 amino acids. Deletions cut 2 bases from V and 8 bases from J, with 12 bases between. Germline-derived CDR1 and CDR2 are KGHSH and LQKENI. DNA for the CDR3: TGTGCCAGCTCACCAGGAGCAGGGGTAGAAGCTTTCTTT. Amino acids: CASSPGAGVEAFF.

The V gene is TRBV29-1, the J gene TRBJ1-2; the D gene is possibly TRBD1 (6 bases). V gave up 3 bases and J gave up 8 bases, with 16 bases separating them. CDR1 and CDR2 from the germline V gene are SQVTM and ANQGSEA. The CDR3 has 13 residues. CDR3 DNA: TGCAGCGTTGACCCCACAGGGCTAAACGGCTACACCTTC. Translated, it gives CSVDPTGLNGYTF.

This sequence joins TRBV28 and TRBJ1-1; D is unclear. The V and J ends lost 3 bases and 10 bases respectively, with 18 bases between them. CDR1 and CDR2 (germline): MDHEN, SYDVKM. The CDR3 extends over 14 amino acids. As DNA, the CDR3 is TGTGCCAGCAGTTTTGACACTAATGAGTTTGGAGCTTTCTTT. Protein sequence: CASSFDTNEFGAFF.

This clone was detected only once. This chain uses TRBV27 with TRBJ1-2, with D maybe TRBD1 (6 bases). CDR3 length: 14 residues. Germline V gives CDR1 MNHEY, CDR2 SMNVEV (reference sequence). Between the trimmed V and J ends, which lost 4 bases and 3 bases, there was a span of 12 bases. The CDR3 spells CASSYGGSYYGYTF. The CDR3 nucleotides read TGTGCCAGCAGTTACGGGGGCTCTTACTATGGCTACACCTTC.